The 26 T cell receptor beta chains below were found in one sample sequenced in a study of blood T cell repertoires in COVID-19. TCRdb's copy holds only in-frame clones and misses some; the assay was immunoSEQ multiplex PCR. This sample has roughly 110,000 clones; 70% to 90% occur once, and the top ten carry more than 4.5%. Sequencing was performed on peripheral blood. The receptors stem from a man aged 35 to 55 with active or convalescent COVID-19.

The table lists this clone with a few counts. The V call is TRBV6-5, the J call TRBJ1-3, with 7 nucleotides matching TRBD1. The CDR3 length is 14 residues. Germline values: CDR1 MNHEY, CDR2 SVGAGI. Trimming at V came to 11 bases and at J to 0 bases, leaving 7 bases not matched to a gene. CDR3 amino acids: CAYRTGSSGNTIYF. CDR3 bases: TGTGCCTACAGGACAGGTTCCTCTGGAAACACCATATATTTT.

V is TRBV28 and J is TRBJ1-4; D is ambiguous. CDR3 length: 14 amino acids. V shed 2 bases and J shed 8 bases, with 12 bases lying between them. The V gene's germline CDR1 is MDHEN and CDR2 SYDVKM. The CDR3 region is CASSLRGGREKLFF. As DNA, the CDR3 is TGTGCCAGCAGTTTACGGGGAGGTCGGGAAAAACTGTTTTTT.

The rearrangement links TRBV28 to TRBJ2-3; D call uncertain. The V and J ends lost 4 bases and 0 bases respectively, with 5 bases between them. CDR1 is MDHEN and CDR2 is SYDVKM in the germline V gene. The CDR3 has 13 residues. For the CDR3, the DNA is TGTGCCAGCAGTTCGGTGAGCACAGATACGCAGTATTTT. Translated: CASSSVSTDTQYF.

The rearrangement joins TRBV11-2 to TRBJ1-3, with D unresolved. V was clipped by 6 bases and J by 2 bases, with 11 bases between them. The CDR3 runs 14 residues. Per the germline V gene, CDR1 is SGHAT and CDR2 is FQNNGV. The CDR3 region has the DNA TGTGCCAGCAGAATCAGTACCCCTGGAAACACCATATATTTT. Its protein product is CASRISTPGNTIYF.

The chain recombines TRBV28 with TRBJ2-7, with 9 bases aligning to TRBD1. CDR1 is MDHEN, CDR2 SYDVKM, per germline. This CDR3 region has 15 residues. The ends lost 5 bases at V and 3 bases at J; junction bases unmatched: 8. This chain's CDR3 is CASSEGTGPYYEQYF. The DNA of the CDR3 is TGTGCCAGCAGTGAAGGGACAGGGCCATACTACGAGCAGTACTTC. Looking up the rest from reference TRBV28 and TRBJ2-7 gives the full variable domain: DVKVTQSSRYLVKRTGEKVFLECVQDMDHENMFWYRQDPGLGLRLIYFSYDVKMKEKGDIPEGYSVSREKKERFSLILESASTNQTSMYLCASSEGTGPYYEQYFGPGTRLTVT.

This chain uses TRBV29-1 with TRBJ1-2; 9 bases agree with TRBD1. This CDR3 spans 16 amino acids. Germline lookup yields CDR1 SQVTM and CDR2 ANQGSEA. With 6 bases clipped from V and 8 bases from J, the junction kept 19 bases outside the gene matches. The CDR3 coding sequence is TGCAGCGTCGTTCACTTCTTACAGGGGGCGGTAGGAGGCTACACCTTC. Amino acids: CSVVHFLQGAVGGYTF.

The chain uses TRBV24-1 and TRBJ2-6, with 7 bases matching TRBD1. The V gene end was trimmed by 5 bases and the J gene end by 1 base; junction bases not matched to a gene: 1. CDR3 length equals 15 residues. The germline V gene has CDR1 KGHDR and CDR2 SFDVKD. For the CDR3, the DNA is TGTGCCACCAGTGCGACAGGGTCTGGGGCCAACGTCCTGACTTTC. Its translation is CATSATGSGANVLTF.

The V call is TRBV2, the J call TRBJ2-7, with D possibly matching TRBD2 (6 bases). In germline, CDR1 is SNHLY, CDR2 FYNNEI. The CDR3 is 12 amino acids. V was trimmed by 6 bases and J by 3 bases, leaving 9 bases between them. CDR3 region: CASRSDYYEQYF. In DNA form, the CDR3 reads TGTGCCAGCAGATCGGACTACTACGAGCAGTACTTC.

V and J are TRBV11-2 and TRBJ2-7; TRBD2 matches 9 bases. In germline, CDR1 is SGHAT, CDR2 FQNNGV. V shed 5 bases, J shed 6 bases, and the junction held 2 bases outside the gene matches. The CDR3 loop spans 12 amino acids. In DNA, the CDR3 is TGTGCCAGCAGCCCTAGCGGGGCCGAGCAGTACTTC. Translated: CASSPSGAEQYF.

The V gene is TRBV7-2, the J gene TRBJ2-3; 7 nucleotides line up with TRBD2. Trimming cost V 3 bases and J 5 bases; bases outside gene matches: 11. The CDR3 is 16 residues long. The germline V gene encodes CDR1 SGHTA and CDR2 FQGNSA. The CDR3 is CASSLGGKGGGDTQYF. For the CDR3, the DNA is TGTGCCAGCAGCTTGGGGGGGAAAGGTGGAGGAGATACGCAGTATTTT. Full variable domain (remainder filled in from reference TRBV7-2 and TRBJ2-3): GAGVSQSPSNKVTEKGKDVELRCDPISGHTALYWYRQSLGQGLEFLIYFQGNSAPDKSGLPSDRFSAERTGGSVSTLTIQRTQQEDSAVYLCASSLGGKGGGDTQYFGPGTRLTVL.

The V gene is TRBV4-1, the J gene TRBJ1-1; TRBD1 might be the D (6 bases). The CDR3 runs to 14 residues. Trimming stripped 2 bases from V and 5 bases from J, with 12 bases between. Germline V CDR1 and CDR2: MGHRA, YSYEKL. CDR3 DNA sequence: TGCGCCAGCAGCCAACAGGGGTTGAGGACTGAAGCTTTCTTT. Translating gives CASSQQGLRTEAFF.

The chain combines TRBV21-1 with TRBJ1-1; the listed D gene, TRBD1, was not tested against the DNA. TRBV21-1 is designated a pseudogene. The CDR3 has 17 residues. The DNA of the CDR3 is TGTGCCAGCAGCAAAGAATGGTTCCAGGGTCCAAACACTGAAGCTTTCTTT. As protein: CASSKEWFQGPNTEAFF.

CDR3 nucleotide sequence: TGTGCCAGTAGGGGGAGGGGAGGCGGTAGCACCGGGGAGCTGTTTTTT. It yields the protein CASRGRGGGSTGELFF. The chain joins TRBV19 to TRBJ2-2; TRBD2 aligns across 7 bases. Germline V CDR1 and CDR2: LNHDA, SQIVND (reference sequence). V lost 6 bases to trimming and J lost 4 bases; unmatched junction nucleotides: 11. The CDR3 is made up of 16 amino acids. The complete variable domain, with remaining parts taken from reference TRBV19 and TRBJ2-2, reads DGGITQSPKYLFRKEGQNVTLSCEQNLNHDAMYWYRQDPGQGLRLIYYSQIVNDFQKGDIAEGYSVSREKKESFPLTVTSAQKNPTAFYLCASRGRGGGSTGELFFGEGSRLTVL.

The rearrangement uses TRBV27 and TRBJ1-2; maybe TRBD1 (6 bases). CDR3 length: 13 residues. Germline V lookup: CDR1 MNHEY, CDR2 SMNVEV (reference sequence). The V gene lost 4 bases and the J gene lost 7 bases, with 13 bases spanning the gap. This chain's CDR3 is CASSSQGLGGYTF. The CDR3 bases are TGTGCCAGCAGTTCGCAGGGGTTGGGTGGCTACACCTTC.

V usage is TRBV7-2 and J usage is TRBJ2-1, with 7 bases lining up with TRBD2. CDR3 length: 14 residues. V was pared by 5 bases and J by 15 bases, with 16 bases of the junction left unmatched. Per germline, CDR1 SGHTA and CDR2 FQGNSA. CDR3 sequence (DNA): TGTGCCAGCAGCGGGGGTTTGGCGGGAGAGTATTCGTTCTTC. Its protein is CASSGGLAGEYSFF.

This chain joins TRBV6-2 or TRBV6-3 and TRBJ2-5; 9 nucleotides match TRBD1. Per germline, CDR1 MNHEY and CDR2 SVGEGT. J lost 4 bases, V lost 0 bases, and 3 bases had no gene match. The CDR3 runs to 15 residues. The CDR3 protein is CASSYSWGQGETQYF. The CDR3 bases are TGTGCCAGCAGTTACTCGTGGGGACAGGGAGAGACCCAGTACTTC.

CDR3 protein: CASGFGYEQFF. As DNA, the CDR3 is TGTGCTAGTGGTTTCGGTTATGAGCAGTTCTTC. This rearrangement joins TRBV12-5 to TRBJ2-1; no definite D call. Germline V gives CDR1 LGHNT, CDR2 FRNRAP. The CDR3 covers 11 residues. Trimming pared 3 bases from V and 8 bases from J, leaving 5 bases between.

The V and J genes are TRBV28 and TRBJ2-7; 11 nucleotides match TRBD2. Germline V gene lookup returns CDR1 MDHEN and CDR2 SYDVKM. Unmatched junction bases numbered 6, after V lost 6 bases and J lost 2 bases. The CDR3 is 15 amino acids. Here the CDR3 DNA reads TGTGCCAGCAGCTACGGGACTAGCGGAACCTACGAGCAGTACTTC. Amino acid sequence: CASSYGTSGTYEQYF.

The chain links TRBV7-3 to TRBJ2-7, with D possibly being TRBD1 (6 bases). Germline CDR1 reads SGHTA; CDR2 reads FQGTGA. The CDR3 is made up of 13 amino acids. With 4 bases removed from V and 7 bases from J, the gap between germline ends came to 14 bases. The CDR3 DNA reads TGTGCCAGCAGCTCGTACAGGGACGGGGAGCAGTACTTC. Translated, it gives CASSSYRDGEQYF.

Only one count was recorded for this clone. This chain connects TRBV20-1 to TRBJ2-5; tentatively, D is TRBD1 (6 bases). Looked up from germline, CDR1 is DFQATT and CDR2 is SNEGSKA (reference sequence). V lost 3 bases to trimming and J lost 2 bases, with 31 bases between them. The CDR3 is 20 residues long. The CDR3 protein is CSASLGPRQDSNQRQETQYF. CDR3 bases: TGCAGTGCTAGTTTAGGTCCCAGACAGGACTCAAACCAAAGACAAGAGACCCAGTACTTC.

The genes are TRBV28 and TRBJ1-5; TRBD1 is a possible D gene (5 bases). The V end was cut by 4 bases, the J end by 4 bases, with 14 bases between. The CDR3 covers 15 residues. Germline CDR1 and CDR2: MDHEN and SYDVKM. CDR3 DNA sequence: TGTGCCAGCAGTTCCGCAGGGTTAGGGAATCAGCCCCAGCATTTT. Its translation is CASSSAGLGNQPQHF.

The CDR3 reads CASSRGQPTYGYTF. The DNA for the CDR3 is TGTGCCAGCAGCCGGGGACAGCCAACTTATGGCTACACCTTC. This chain connects TRBV3-1 (or the pseudogene TRBV3-2) to TRBJ1-2; 7 bases line up with TRBD1. Per the germline V gene, CDR1 is LGHDT and CDR2 is YNNKEL (reference sequence). V lost 4 bases to trimming and J lost 5 bases; unmatched junction nucleotides: 7. The CDR3 is 14 amino acids.

The count of this clone is one. The chain joins TRBV6-2 or TRBV6-3 to TRBJ2-5; TRBD2 matches at 8 bases. Germline lookup yields CDR1 MNHEY and CDR2 SVGEGT. Trimming took 2 bases from V and 5 from J; bases not matched to a gene: 7. The CDR3 extends over 15 amino acids. The CDR3 nucleotides are TGTGCCAGCAGTTACGAGGCCACGGGAGGGGAGACCCAGTACTTC. Encoded protein: CASSYEATGGETQYF.

The rearrangement links TRBV7-6 to TRBJ2-3; TRBD1 matches at 9 bases. The CDR3 sequence is 16 residues long. J was trimmed by 2 bases and V by 5 bases; bases with no gene match: 8. Germline V gene sequence: CDR1 SGHVS, CDR2 FNYEAQ. The DNA of the CDR3 is TGTGCCAGCAGCCTTAGGGGACAGGGTTACACAGATACGCAGTATTTT. It codes for CASSLRGQGYTDTQYF.

The chain has TRBV28 and TRBJ2-7, with a tentative D call TRBD2 (5 bases). Germline-derived CDR1 and CDR2 are MDHEN and SYDVKM. This CDR3 is built from 14 residues. Trimming cost V 7 bases and J 1 base, with 14 bases left between them. The CDR3 bases are TGTGCCAGCACCACCATGTGGGAGTCCTACGAGCAGTACTTC. The encoded protein is CASTTMWESYEQYF.

The chain recombines TRBV12-5 with TRBJ2-7; TRBD1 matches 9 bases. The V gene end was trimmed by 3 bases and the J gene end by 2 bases; junction bases not matched to a gene: 2. This CDR3 contains 14 residues. Germline loops: CDR1 LGHNT, CDR2 FRNRAP. CDR3 sequence: CASGFRDRAYEQYF. The CDR3 DNA is TGTGCTAGTGGTTTCCGGGACAGGGCCTACGAGCAGTACTTC.